Listed below are T cell receptor beta chains from one sample, sequenced in a study of T cells in Graves' hyperthyroidism and ophthalmopathy. TCRdb independently ran MiXCR on the multiplex PCR reads; one entry per CDR3 protein. The sample has 500,000 to 750,000 distinct CDR3 sequences; around 42% are singletons. Sequenced input: peripheral blood or thyroid tissue (not recorded which). The receptors were sampled from a woman aged 18-30 years with Graves' hyperthyroidism. CDR3s include the opening cysteine and the closing phenylalanine or tryptophan. D genes are given only for firm matches. Clone size is given for some rows only: seen once, a few or many times, or a class if the clone is expanded.

V gene	clone size	J gene	D gene	CDR3 protein	CDR3 DNA
TRBV29-1	NA	TRBJ2-1	TRBD2	CSVEDPGLAGGFNEQFF	TGCAGCGTTGAGGATCCGGGACTAGCGGGAGGCTTCAATGAGCAGTTCTTC
TRBV11-2	NA	TRBJ2-3	TRBD2	CASSHTTSGYTDTQYF	TGTGCCAGCAGTCACACGACTAGCGGCTACACAGATACGCAGTATTTT
TRBV24-1	NA	TRBJ2-6	NA	CATSDPTGTGANVLTF	TGTGCCACCAGTGACCCCACAGGGACTGGGGCCAACGTCCTGACTTTC
TRBV7-2	NA	TRBJ2-7	TRBD1	CASSLRDSHEQYF	TGTGCCAGCAGCTTAAGGGACAGCCACGAGCAGTACTTC
TRBV20-1	NA	TRBJ1-3	NA	CSASRGNTIYF	TGCAGTGCTAGCAGGGGAAACACCATATATTTT
TRBV15	NA	TRBJ2-3	NA	CATTPDLTRGADTQYF	TGTGCCACCACCCCAGATTTGACTAGGGGAGCAGATACGCAGTATTTT
TRBV6-6	few	TRBJ1-3	NA	CASSYLGFKRPAKIGNTIYF	TGTGCCAGCAGTTACCTAGGATTCAAAAGACCTGCAAAGATTGGAAACACCATATATTTT
TRBV28	NA	TRBJ2-7	TRBD1	CASKTPGQGNYEQYF	TGTGCCAGCAAAACTCCGGGACAGGGAAACTACGAGCAGTACTTC
TRBV20-1	many	TRBJ1-1	NA	CSATVGSSAEAFF	TGCAGTGCAACCGTGGGGTCTTCGGCTGAAGCTTTCTTT
TRBV20-1	many	TRBJ2-7	NA	CSARDSMSEQYF	TGCAGTGCTAGAGATTCGATGAGCGAGCAGTACTTC
TRBV7-9	NA	TRBJ2-5	NA	CASSLLAGQGKTQYF	TGTGCCAGCAGCCTATTAGCGGGACAGGGAAAGACCCAGTACTTC
TRBV15	many	TRBJ2-5	NA	CATSRAWTQETQYF	TGTGCCACCAGCAGAGCGTGGACCCAAGAGACCCAGTACTTC
TRBV7-2	NA	TRBJ2-1	TRBD1	CASSWTGAAGEQFF	TGTGCCAGCAGCTGGACAGGGGCCGCAGGTGAGCAGTTCTTC
TRBV5-6	many	TRBJ1-5	NA	CASSPGGGRNQPQHF	TGTGCCAGCAGCCCCGGAGGAGGGCGCAATCAGCCCCAGCATTTT
TRBV6-1	few	TRBJ2-7	TRBD1	CASSANRGRASYEQYF	TGTGCCAGCAGTGCGAACAGGGGGCGGGCCTCCTACGAGCAGTACTTC
TRBV29-1	many	TRBJ2-5	TRBD1	CSVEEQGQGETQYF	TGCAGCGTTGAGGAACAGGGGCAAGGGGAGACCCAGTACTTC
TRBV20-1	NA	TRBJ1-1	TRBD1	CSARERDRGPNTEAFF	TGCAGTGCTAGAGAGCGGGACAGGGGGCCGAACACTGAAGCTTTCTTT
TRBV25-1	once	TRBJ1-2	NA	CANSGGEGYTF	TGTGCCAACAGTGGGGGAGAAGGCTACACCTTC
TRBV14	NA	TRBJ2-5	NA	CASSQEGTRETQYF	TGTGCCAGCAGCCAAGAAGGGACACGAGAGACCCAGTACTTC
TRBV14	few	TRBJ1-4	NA	CASSLREWGASNEKLFF	TGTGCCAGCAGCCTCCGAGAATGGGGGGCAAGTAATGAAAAACTGTTTTTT
TRBV18	NA	TRBJ1-1	TRBD1	CASSPPGGIEAFF	TGTGCCAGCTCACCCCCAGGGGGCATTGAAGCTTTCTTT
TRBV7-2	NA	TRBJ2-4	NA	CASSLDAKNIQYF	TGTGCCAGCAGCTTGGACGCCAAAAACATTCAGTACTTC
TRBV6-5	few	TRBJ2-6	TRBD1	CASSPRGLSSGANVLTF	TGTGCCAGCAGTCCCAGGGGGCTATCCTCTGGGGCCAACGTCCTGACTTTC
TRBV5-1	NA	TRBJ1-2	NA	CASSVVSPAGEEGYTF	TGCGCCAGCAGCGTGGTCTCCCCGGCAGGAGAAGAGGGCTACACCTTC
TRBV25-1	many	TRBJ1-2	NA	CASSDEGDYGYTF	TGTGCCAGCAGTGACGAGGGAGACTATGGCTACACCTTC
TRBV11-2	many	TRBJ2-7	NA	CASSEPTAKQYF	TGTGCCAGCAGCGAACCGACAGCGAAGCAGTACTTC
TRBV4-3	NA	TRBJ2-3	TRBD2	CASSQDLASGRDTQYF	TGCGCCAGCAGCCAAGATCTGGCTAGCGGGAGGGATACGCAGTATTTT
TRBV20-1	NA	TRBJ1-6	NA	CSASGRSDDYNSPLHF	TGCAGTGCTAGTGGCCGATCGGATGACTATAATTCACCCCTCCACTTT
TRBV11-3	few	TRBJ2-5	TRBD2	CASSLDPAGEETQYF	TGTGCCAGCAGCTTAGATCCAGCGGGAGAAGAGACCCAGTACTTC
TRBV7-9	many	TRBJ1-1	NA	CASSLSTRVTEAFF	TGTGCCAGCAGCTTATCGACTCGGGTCACTGAAGCTTTCTTT
TRBV27	many	TRBJ2-7	NA	CASSSRGSYEQYF	TGTGCCAGCAGCTCTCGGGGGTCCTACGAGCAGTACTTC
TRBV3-1	many	TRBJ2-5	NA	CASSQVGPGDETQYF	TGTGCCAGCAGCCAAGTTGGTCCCGGGGATGAGACCCAGTACTTC
TRBV20-1	few	TRBJ2-5	NA	CSPRPGAASETQYF	TGCAGTCCGAGGCCGGGGGCAGCCTCAGAGACCCAGTACTTC
TRBV29-1	NA	TRBJ1-1	NA	CSQMGAENTEAFF	TGCAGTCAGATGGGGGCCGAGAACACTGAAGCTTTCTTT
TRBV6-2/TRBV6-3	NA	TRBJ2-7	NA	CASSYTGVPHYEQYF	TGTGCCAGCAGTTACACGGGAGTCCCCCACTACGAGCAGTACTTC
TRBV13	NA	TRBJ1-2	TRBD1	CASSWRGGGYTF	TGCGCCAGCAGCTGGCGAGGGGGCGGCTACACCTTC
TRBV20-1	many	TRBJ1-1	TRBD1	CSARDLGQGNTEAFF	TGCAGTGCTAGAGATCTGGGACAGGGGAACACTGAAGCTTTCTTT
TRBV10-3	few	TRBJ1-5	NA	CAISESGGDQPQHF	TGTGCCATCAGTGAGTCAGGGGGTGACCAGCCCCAGCATTTT
TRBV7-8	NA	TRBJ1-2	TRBD1	CASSSRTGWYGYTF	TGTGCCAGCAGCTCGAGGACAGGATGGTATGGCTACACCTTC
TRBV10-3	NA	TRBJ2-2	TRBD1	CAISPGTGELFF	TGTGCCATCAGTCCTGGGACAGGAGAGCTGTTTTTT
TRBV24-1	NA	TRBJ1-1	TRBD1	CATSDPGGTALNEAFF	TGTGCCACCAGTGATCCCGGGGGGACAGCGCTAAATGAAGCTTTCTTT
TRBV7-9	NA	TRBJ2-5	NA	CASSLSLAGWETQYF	TGTGCCAGCAGCTTAAGCCTGGCAGGGTGGGAGACCCAGTACTTC
TRBV7-9	few	TRBJ2-7	TRBD1	CASSLAGQGAGEQYF	TGTGCCAGCAGCTTAGCGGGACAGGGGGCCGGCGAGCAGTACTTC
TRBV12-5	many	TRBJ2-2	TRBD2	CASGPPGGQNGELFF	TGTGCTAGTGGTCCACCGGGAGGGCAAAACGGGGAGCTGTTTTTT
TRBV2	NA	TRBJ1-1	TRBD1	CASSDAGGVNTEAFF	TGTGCCAGCAGTGATGCAGGGGGCGTGAACACTGAAGCTTTCTTT
TRBV2	few	TRBJ2-2	NA	CASSSWGGGTGELFF	TGTGCCAGCAGCTCTTGGGGTGGGGGGACCGGGGAGCTGTTTTTT
TRBV27	NA	TRBJ1-6	NA	CASTATGHNSPLHF	TGTGCCAGCACCGCCACAGGGCATAATTCACCCCTCCACTTT
TRBV7-2	NA	TRBJ1-6	TRBD1	CATADRGQSPLHF	TGTGCCACCGCGGACAGGGGACAATCACCCCTCCACTTT
TRBV14	many	TRBJ2-5	TRBD1	CASSLTGLETQYF	TGTGCCAGCAGCCTGACAGGGCTAGAGACCCAGTACTTC
TRBV2	NA	TRBJ2-1	NA	CASSLPAAGVFNEQFF	TGTGCCAGCTCTCTCCCCGCAGCGGGCGTCTTCAATGAGCAGTTCTTC
TRBV12-3/TRBV12-4	NA	TRBJ2-5	NA	CASSKPGGAYQPQYF	TGTGCCAGCAGCAAACCCGGAGGAGCATATCAGCCCCAGTACTTC